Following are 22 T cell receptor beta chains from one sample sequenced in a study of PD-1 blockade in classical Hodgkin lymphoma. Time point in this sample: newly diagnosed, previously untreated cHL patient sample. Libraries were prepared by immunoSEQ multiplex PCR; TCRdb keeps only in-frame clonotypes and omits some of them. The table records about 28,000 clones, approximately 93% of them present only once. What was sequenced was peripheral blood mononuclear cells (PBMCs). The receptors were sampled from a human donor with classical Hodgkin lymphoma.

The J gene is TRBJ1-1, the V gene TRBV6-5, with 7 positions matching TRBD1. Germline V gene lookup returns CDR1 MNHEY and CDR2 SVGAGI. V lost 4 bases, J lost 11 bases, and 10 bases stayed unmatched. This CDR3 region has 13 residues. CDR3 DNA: TGTGCCAGCAGTTCAGGACAGGTCAAGGGGGCTTTCTTT. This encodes CASSSGQVKGAFF.

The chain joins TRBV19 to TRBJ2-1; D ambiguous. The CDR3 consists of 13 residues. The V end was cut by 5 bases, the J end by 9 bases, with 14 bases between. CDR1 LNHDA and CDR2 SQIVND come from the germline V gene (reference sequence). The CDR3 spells CASSPPWPREQFF. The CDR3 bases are TGTGCCAGTAGTCCCCCCTGGCCCCGTGAGCAGTTCTTC.

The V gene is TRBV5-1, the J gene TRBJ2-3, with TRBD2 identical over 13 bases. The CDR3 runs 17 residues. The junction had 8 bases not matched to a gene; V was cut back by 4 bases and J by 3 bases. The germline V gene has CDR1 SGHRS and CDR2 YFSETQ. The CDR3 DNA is TGCGCCAGCAGCACCCGGACTAGCGGGAGTGGGACAGATACGCAGTATTTT. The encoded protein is CASSTRTSGSGTDTQYF. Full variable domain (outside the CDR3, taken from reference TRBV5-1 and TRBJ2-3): KAGVTQTPRYLIKTRGQQVTLSCSPISGHRSVSWYQQTPGQGLQFLFEYFSETQRNKGNFPGRFSGRQFSNSRSEMNVSTLELGDSALYLCASSTRTSGSGTDTQYFGPGTRLTVL.

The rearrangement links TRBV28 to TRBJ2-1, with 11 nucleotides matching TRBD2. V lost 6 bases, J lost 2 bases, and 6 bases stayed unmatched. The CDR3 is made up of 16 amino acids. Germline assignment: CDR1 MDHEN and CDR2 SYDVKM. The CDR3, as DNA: TGTGCCAGCAGGGGGGGACTAGCGGACGCCTACAATGAGCAGTTCTTC. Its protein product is CASRGGLADAYNEQFF.

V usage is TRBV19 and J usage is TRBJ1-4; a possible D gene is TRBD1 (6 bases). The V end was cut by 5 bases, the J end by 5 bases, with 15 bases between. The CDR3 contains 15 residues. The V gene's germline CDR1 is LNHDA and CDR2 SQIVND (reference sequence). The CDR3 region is CASSLQGGFNEKLFF. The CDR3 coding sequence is TGTGCCAGTAGTCTACAGGGAGGATTCAATGAAAAACTGTTTTTT.

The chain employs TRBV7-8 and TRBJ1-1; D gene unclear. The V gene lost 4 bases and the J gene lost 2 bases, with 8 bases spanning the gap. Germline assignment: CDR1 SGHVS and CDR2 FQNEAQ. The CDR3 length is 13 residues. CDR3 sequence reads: CASSSQINTEAFF. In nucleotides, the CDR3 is TGTGCCAGCAGCTCGCAGATAAACACTGAAGCTTTCTTT.

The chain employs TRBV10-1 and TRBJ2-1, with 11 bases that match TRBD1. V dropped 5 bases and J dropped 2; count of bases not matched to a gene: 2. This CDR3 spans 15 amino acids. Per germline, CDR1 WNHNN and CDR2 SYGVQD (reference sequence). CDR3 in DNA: TGCGCCAGCAGTAGGGACAGGGGGGCCTACAATGAGCAGTTCTTC. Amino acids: CASSRDRGAYNEQFF.

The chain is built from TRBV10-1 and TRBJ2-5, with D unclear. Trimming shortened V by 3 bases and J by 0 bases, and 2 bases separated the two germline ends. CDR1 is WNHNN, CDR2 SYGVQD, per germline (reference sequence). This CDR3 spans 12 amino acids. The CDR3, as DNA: TGCGCCAGCAGTGACCACCAAGAGACCCAGTACTTC. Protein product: CASSDHQETQYF.

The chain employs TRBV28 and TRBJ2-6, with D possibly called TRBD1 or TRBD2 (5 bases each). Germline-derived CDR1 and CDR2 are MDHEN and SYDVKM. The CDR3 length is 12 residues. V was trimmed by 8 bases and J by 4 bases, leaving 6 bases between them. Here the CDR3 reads CASGGGANVLTF. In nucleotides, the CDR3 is TGTGCCAGCGGGGGAGGGGCCAACGTCCTGACTTTC.

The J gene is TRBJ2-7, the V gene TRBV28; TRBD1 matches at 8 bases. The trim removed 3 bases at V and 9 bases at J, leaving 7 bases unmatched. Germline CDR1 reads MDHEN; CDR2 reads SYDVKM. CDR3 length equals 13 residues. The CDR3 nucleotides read TGTGCCAGCAGTTTGGCAGGGGGCGGCGGGCAGTACTTC. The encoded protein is CASSLAGGGGQYF.

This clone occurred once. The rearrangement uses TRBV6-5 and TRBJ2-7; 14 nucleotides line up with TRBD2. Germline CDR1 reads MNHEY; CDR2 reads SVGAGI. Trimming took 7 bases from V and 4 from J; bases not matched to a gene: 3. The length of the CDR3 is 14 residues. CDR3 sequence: CASTGTSGGYEQYF. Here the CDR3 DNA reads TGTGCCAGCACCGGGACTAGCGGGGGTTACGAGCAGTACTTC.

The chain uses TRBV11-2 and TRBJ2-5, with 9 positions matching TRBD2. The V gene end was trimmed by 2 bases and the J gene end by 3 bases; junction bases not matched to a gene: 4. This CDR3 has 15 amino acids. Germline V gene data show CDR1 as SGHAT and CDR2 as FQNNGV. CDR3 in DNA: TGTGCCAGCAGCTTAAACCCTAGCGGGGAAGAGACCCAGTACTTC. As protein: CASSLNPSGEETQYF. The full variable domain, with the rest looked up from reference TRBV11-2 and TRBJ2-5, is EAGVAQSPRYKIIEKRQSVAFWCNPISGHATLYWYQQILGQGPKLLIQFQNNGVVDDSQLPKDRFSAERLKGVDSTLKIQPAKLEDSAVYLCASSLNPSGEETQYFGPGTRLLVL.

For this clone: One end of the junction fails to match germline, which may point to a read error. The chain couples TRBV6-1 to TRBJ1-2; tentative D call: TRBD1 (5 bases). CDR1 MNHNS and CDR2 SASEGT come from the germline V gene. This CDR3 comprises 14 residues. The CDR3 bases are TGTGCCAGCAGCGAAGGGTCGGGGGGCTATGGCTACACCTTC. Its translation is CASSEGSGGYGYTF.

The CDR3 DNA follows: TGTGCCAGCTCACCAAGACAGGGGAGGGAGACCCAGTACTTC. This translates into CASSPRQGRETQYF. The chain uses TRBV18 and TRBJ2-5, with TRBD1 matching 8 bases. V was clipped by 2 bases and J by 5 bases; unmatched bases: 4. CDR1 and CDR2 from the germline V gene are KGHSH and LQKENI. This CDR3 spans 14 amino acids.

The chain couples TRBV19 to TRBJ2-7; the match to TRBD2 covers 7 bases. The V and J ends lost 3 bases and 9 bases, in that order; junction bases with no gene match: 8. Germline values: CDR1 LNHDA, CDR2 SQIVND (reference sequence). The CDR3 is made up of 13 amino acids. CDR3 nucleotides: TGTGCCAGTAGTATGAGTCGGGAGGAGAGGCAGTACTTC. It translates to CASSMSREERQYF.

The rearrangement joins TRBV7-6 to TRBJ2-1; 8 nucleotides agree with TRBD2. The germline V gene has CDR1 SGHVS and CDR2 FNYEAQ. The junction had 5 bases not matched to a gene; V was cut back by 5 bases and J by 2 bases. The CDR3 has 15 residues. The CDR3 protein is CASSRTSGPYNEQFF. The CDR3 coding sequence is TGTGCCAGCAGCCGCACTAGCGGACCCTACAATGAGCAGTTCTTC. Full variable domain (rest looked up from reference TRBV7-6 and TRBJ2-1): GAGVSQSPRYKVTKRGQDVALRCDPISGHVSLYWYRQALGQGPEFLTYFNYEAQQDKSGLPNDRFSAERPEGSISTLTIQRTEQRDSAMYRCASSRTSGPYNEQFFGPGTRLTVL.

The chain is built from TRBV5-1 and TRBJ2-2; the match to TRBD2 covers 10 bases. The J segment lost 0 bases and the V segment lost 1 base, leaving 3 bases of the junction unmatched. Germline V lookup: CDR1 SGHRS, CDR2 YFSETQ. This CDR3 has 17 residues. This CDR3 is CASSLITSGTNTGELFF. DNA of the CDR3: TGCGCCAGCAGCTTGATCACTAGCGGGACGAACACCGGGGAGCTGTTTTTT.

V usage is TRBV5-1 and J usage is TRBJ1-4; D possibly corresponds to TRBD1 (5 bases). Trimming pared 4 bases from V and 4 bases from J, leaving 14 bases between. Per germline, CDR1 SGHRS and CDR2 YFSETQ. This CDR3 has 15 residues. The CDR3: CASSQRQFGNEKLFF. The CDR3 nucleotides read TGCGCCAGCAGCCAGAGACAGTTTGGTAATGAAAAACTGTTTTTT.

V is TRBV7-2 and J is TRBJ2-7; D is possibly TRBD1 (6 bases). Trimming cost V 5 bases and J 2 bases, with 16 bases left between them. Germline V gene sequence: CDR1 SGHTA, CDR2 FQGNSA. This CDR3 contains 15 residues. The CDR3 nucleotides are TGTGCCAGCAGCCCCTTTGGGGCAGGGGCCTACGAGCAGTACTTC. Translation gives CASSPFGAGAYEQYF.

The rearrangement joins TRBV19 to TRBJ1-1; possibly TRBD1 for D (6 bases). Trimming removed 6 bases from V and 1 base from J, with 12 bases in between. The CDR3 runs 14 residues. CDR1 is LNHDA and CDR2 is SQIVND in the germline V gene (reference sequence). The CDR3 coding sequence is TGTGCCAGTAGCCGGACAGTACCGAACACTGAAGCTTTCTTT. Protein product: CASSRTVPNTEAFF.

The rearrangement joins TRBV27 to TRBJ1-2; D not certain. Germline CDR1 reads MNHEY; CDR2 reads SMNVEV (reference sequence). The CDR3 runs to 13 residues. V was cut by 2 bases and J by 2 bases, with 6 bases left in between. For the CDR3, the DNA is TGTGCCAGCAGTTTAAGGGAAAACTATGGCTACACCTTC. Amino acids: CASSLRENYGYTF.

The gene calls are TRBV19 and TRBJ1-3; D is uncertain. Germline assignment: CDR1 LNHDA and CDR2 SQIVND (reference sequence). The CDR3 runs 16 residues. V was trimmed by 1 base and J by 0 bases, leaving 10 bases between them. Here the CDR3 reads CASSIGRGTSGNTIYF. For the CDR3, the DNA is TGTGCCAGTAGTATAGGAAGAGGAACCTCTGGAAACACCATATATTTT.